The 5 T cell receptor beta chains in this list originate from one sample, sequenced in a study of blood T cell repertoires in COVID-19 (dated by TCRdb to 2020 to 2022). Library preparation employed the immunoSEQ multiplex PCR assay. TCRdb mirrors the immuneACCESS table, restricted to in-frame sequences. Some clones are absent from its copies; in checked studies, under half trace to an unresolved V gene, and the reason for the others is unknown. The sample profile shows roughly 250,000 clones; roughly 86% of them were found once. The biggest ten clones account for around 1.9% of the sample. The sequenced sample consisted of PBMCs or T cells enriched from blood (not recorded which). The receptors stem from a woman in her forties or fifties who had recovered from COVID-19.

The V call is TRBV11-3, the J call TRBJ2-2, with D possibly matching TRBD2 (5 bases). Germline CDR1 and CDR2: SGHNT and YENEEA. CDR3 length equals 15 residues. V was shortened by 0 bases and J by 6 bases, with 11 bases between the two germline ends. This chain's CDR3 is CASSLDRTAAGELFF. The CDR3 DNA reads TGTGCCAGCAGCTTAGATCGGACTGCGGCCGGGGAGCTGTTTTTT.

The chain combines TRBV27 with TRBJ1-6, with D hard to call. The germline V gene encodes CDR1 MNHEY and CDR2 SMNVEV (reference sequence). The CDR3 extends over 14 amino acids. The germline V and J ends were trimmed by 6 bases and 6 bases, with 12 bases remaining between them. CDR3 in DNA: TGTGCCAGCAGGGAGGTGGTTTCTAATTCACCCCTCCACTTT. Its translation: CASREVVSNSPLHF.

The V gene is TRBV7-3, the J gene TRBJ2-3; D is undetermined. The germline CDR1 and CDR2 sequences are SGHTA and FQGTGA. The CDR3 consists of 15 residues. The germline V and J ends were trimmed by 0 bases and 0 bases, with 7 bases remaining between them. Written as DNA, the CDR3 is TGTGCCAGCAGCTTAACGCCCCAGAGCACAGATACGCAGTATTTT. This gives the protein CASSLTPQSTDTQYF.

The chain combines TRBV4-1 with TRBJ1-4; 8 nucleotides match TRBD1. The germline V gene has CDR1 MGHRA and CDR2 YSYEKL. The trim removed 5 bases at V and 7 bases at J, leaving 6 bases unmatched. The CDR3 has 14 amino acids. The CDR3 region is CASSVDRGVEKLFF. The CDR3 nucleotides read TGCGCCAGCAGCGTCGACAGGGGAGTTGAAAAACTGTTTTTT.

The rearrangement links TRBV4-1 to TRBJ2-1; 9 bases fit TRBD1. Germline values: CDR1 MGHRA, CDR2 YSYEKL. The V gene end was trimmed by 2 bases and the J gene end by 7 bases; junction bases not matched to a gene: 9. The CDR3 totals 16 residues. CDR3 coding DNA: TGCGCCAGCAGCCAACCAGGACAGGGGCGTTTGAATGAGCAGTTCTTC. Translated: CASSQPGQGRLNEQFF.